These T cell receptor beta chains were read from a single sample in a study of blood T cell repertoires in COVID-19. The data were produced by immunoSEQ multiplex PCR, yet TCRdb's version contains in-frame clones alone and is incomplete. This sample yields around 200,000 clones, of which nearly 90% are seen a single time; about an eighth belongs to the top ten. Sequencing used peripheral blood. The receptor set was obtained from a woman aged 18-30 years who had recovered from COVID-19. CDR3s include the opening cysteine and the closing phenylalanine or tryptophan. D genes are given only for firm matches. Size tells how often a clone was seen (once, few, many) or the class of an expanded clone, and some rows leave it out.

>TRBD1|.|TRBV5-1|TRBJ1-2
CASSLYPRGQGSYTF
TGCGCCAGCAGCTTGTATCCCCGGGGACAGGGTAGCTACACCTTC
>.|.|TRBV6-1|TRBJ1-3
CASRESVGFGGNTIYF
TGTGCCAGCAGAGAAAGCGTCGGTTTTGGTGGAAACACCATATATTTT
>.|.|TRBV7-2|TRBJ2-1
CASSDNRASSYNEQFF
TGTGCCAGCAGCGACAACAGGGCGAGCTCCTACAATGAGCAGTTCTTC
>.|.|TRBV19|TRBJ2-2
CASSMGSHTGELFF
TGTGCCAGTAGTATGGGGAGTCACACCGGGGAGCTGTTTTTT
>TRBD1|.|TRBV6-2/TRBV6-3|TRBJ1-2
CASSYSSGGHGYTF
TGTGCCAGCAGTTACTCGTCAGGGGGCCATGGCTACACCTTC
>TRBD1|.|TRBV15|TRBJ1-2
CATQHGTGGGYTF
TGTGCCACCCAGCACGGGACAGGGGGTGGCTACACCTTC
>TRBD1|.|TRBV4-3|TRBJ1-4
CASSQDPQGAGEKLFF
TGCGCCAGCAGCCAAGATCCTCAGGGGGCGGGTGAAAAACTGTTTTTT
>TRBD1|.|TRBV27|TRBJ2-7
CASSSSPGTGLYEQYF
TGTGCCAGCAGTTCCTCTCCCGGGACAGGGCTCTACGAGCAGTACTTC
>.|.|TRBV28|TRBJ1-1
CASSFQRATGYTEAFF
TGTGCCAGCAGTTTTCAACGGGCCACAGGCTACACTGAAGCTTTCTTT
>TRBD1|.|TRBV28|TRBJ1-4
CASSETDRAFNEKLFF
TGTGCCAGCAGTGAAACCGACAGGGCCTTTAATGAAAAACTGTTTTTT
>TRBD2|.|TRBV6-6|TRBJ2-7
CASSPYWGGAYEQYF
TGTGCCAGCAGTCCCTACTGGGGGGGGGCCTACGAGCAGTACTTC
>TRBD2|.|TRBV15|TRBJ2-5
CATRSGGQETQYF
TGTGCCACCAGGAGCGGGGGGCAAGAGACCCAGTACTTC
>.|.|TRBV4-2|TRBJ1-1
CASSQEFNMNTEAFF
TGTGCCAGCAGCCAGGAGTTTAACATGAACACTGAAGCTTTCTTT
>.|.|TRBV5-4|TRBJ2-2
CASSLEGGLNTGELFF
TGTGCCAGCAGCTTGGAGGGCGGACTAAACACCGGGGAGCTGTTTTTT
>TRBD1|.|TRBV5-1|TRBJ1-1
CASSSGQVTYTEAFF
TGCGCCAGCAGCTCCGGACAGGTTACATACACTGAAGCTTTCTTT
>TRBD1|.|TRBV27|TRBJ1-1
CASSVQGDTEAFF
TGTGCCAGCAGTGTCCAGGGGGACACTGAAGCTTTCTTT
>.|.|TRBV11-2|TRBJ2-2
CASSLGDNGELFF
TGTGCCAGCAGCTTAGGAGATAACGGGGAGCTGTTTTTT
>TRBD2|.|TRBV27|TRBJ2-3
CASRRLATDTQYF
TGTGCCAGCCGAAGACTAGCAACAGATACGCAGTATTTT
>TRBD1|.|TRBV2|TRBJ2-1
CASSGDRSSYNEQFF
TGTGCCAGCAGTGGGGACAGGAGCTCCTACAATGAGCAGTTCTTC
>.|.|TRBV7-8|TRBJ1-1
CASSPRYEAFF
TGTGCCAGCAGCCCTAGGTATGAAGCTTTCTTT
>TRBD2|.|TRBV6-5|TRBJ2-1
CASSYSLAGVYEQFF
TGTGCCAGCAGTTACAGTCTAGCGGGAGTCTATGAGCAGTTCTTC
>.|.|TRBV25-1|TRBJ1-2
CASTLGLGGTRGYTF
TGTGCCAGCACCCTGGGGTTGGGGGGAACCCGTGGCTACACCTTC
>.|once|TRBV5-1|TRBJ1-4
CASSLVVDEKLFF
TGCGCCAGCAGCTTGGTCGTCGATGAAAAACTGTTTTTT
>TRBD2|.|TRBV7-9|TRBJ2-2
CASSLWLAGTGELFF
TGTGCCAGCAGCTTATGGCTAGCGGGAACCGGGGAGCTGTTTTTT
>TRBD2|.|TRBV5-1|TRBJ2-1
CASSLLAGGWNEQFF
TGCGCCAGCAGTCTGCTAGCGGGAGGTTGGAATGAGCAGTTCTTC
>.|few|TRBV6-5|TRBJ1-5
CASSYSGDQPQHF
TGTGCCAGCAGTTACTCCGGTGATCAGCCCCAGCATTTT
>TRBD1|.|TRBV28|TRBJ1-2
CASRGGQLNYGYTF
TGTGCCAGCAGGGGGGGACAGCTTAACTATGGCTACACCTTC
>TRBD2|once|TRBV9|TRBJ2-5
CASSGGTSGETQYF
TGTGCCAGCAGCGGGGGGACTAGCGGGGAGACCCAGTACTTC
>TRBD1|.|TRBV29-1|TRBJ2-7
CSVVPGQGTYEQYF
TGCAGCGTTGTTCCGGGACAGGGGACCTACGAGCAGTACTTC